This TCR beta chain was sequenced in a study of memory B cells and T cells in multiple sclerosis. Separate sequencing covered autoproliferating (CFSE-dim) and non-proliferating (CFSE-high) T cells from stimulus-free culture. Roughly 4.5x10^7 CFSE-labeled PBMCs were cultured less than 8 days unstimulated, then replicate wells were pooled. CFSE at around 0.5 uM labeled the PBMCs, which were then cultured unstimulated. Sequenced by immunoSEQ multiplex PCR; TCRdb stores in-frame clones only, minus some. The sample comprises around 50,000 clones, 82% of which are singletons, and 0.9% to 1.3% rests with the top ten. Findings of the study overall: Shared clonotype counts depended on differing compartment clone-set sizes and were normalized.

This clone has just one count. Its antigen remains unidentified. V gave up 2 bases and J gave up 9 bases, with 11 bases separating them. The germline V gene encodes CDR1 GTSNPN and CDR2 SVGIG (reference sequence). This CDR3 region has 12 residues. This TCR was recovered from a human donor with multiple sclerosis. The chain carries TRBV30 and TRBJ2-1; unclear D gene. The sequenced sample consisted of PBMCs from blood kept in culture. The CDR3 nucleotides read TGTGCCTGGAGTTATGGGCGGACTGAGCAGTTCTTC. Its protein is CAWSYGRTEQFF.